The TCR beta chain under discussion was sequenced for a study of T cell responses to AZD1222 COVID-19 vaccine. Whole-study results and caveats: Females made up more of the donors, who were largely white British, and clonal diversity may have come out too low. Breadth and depth of Spike-specific TCRs rose after two AZD1222 doses.

The study pooled second doses at about 4 or about 12 weeks. TCRdb's table, derived via immunoSEQ multiplex PCR, lists solely in-frame clones and lacks some. This table holds about 99,000 clones, approximately 93% found once. Comment on this clone: The antigen is undetermined.

Trimming shortened V by 1 base and J by 4 bases, and 7 bases separated the two germline ends. The V gene's germline CDR1 is SGHNT and CDR2 YENEEA. This CDR3 region has 13 residues. The rearrangement uses TRBV11-3 and TRBJ1-1, with D tentatively TRBD1 (5 bases). Sequenced here: peripheral blood, sampled 28 days after the second AZD1222 dose. This TCR came from an adult who received the AZD1222 COVID-19 vaccine. This CDR3 is CASSLAGFTEAFF. The DNA of the CDR3 is TGTGCCAGCAGCTTAGCAGGGTTCACTGAAGCTTTCTTT.